This section outlines one TCR beta chain sequence together with its context. In the same sample, other DNA sequences code for this CDR3. Clones were sequenced by immunoSEQ multiplex PCR, and TCRdb holds only the in-frame ones, with some missing. The sample lists 150,000 to 200,000 clones, about 94% occurring once. This entry belongs to a study of T cell responses to AZD1222 COVID-19 vaccine. Germline V CDR1 and CDR2: SEHNR, FQNEAQ (reference sequence). The CDR3 runs to 13 residues. V was clipped by 1 base and J by 3 bases, with 6 bases between them. The sequenced sample was peripheral blood, obtained on day 0 of AZD1222 vaccination. The clonotype was recovered from an adult in good health. This chain links TRBV7-9 with TRBJ1-1; no clear D. The CDR3 loop reads CASSLGQYTEAFF. CDR3 bases: TGTGCCAGCAGCTTAGGGCAGTACACTGAAGCTTTCTTT.